This entry lists 12 T cell receptor beta chains sequenced from one sample in a study of blood T cells in healthy people across ages. A J-beta primer mix and a sample-barcoded 5' primer were used in a second PCR of roughly 6 to 11 cycles. One entry per CDR3 protein, called by TCRdb with MiXCR from the 5' RACE reads. The table has fewer than 900,000 distinct CDR3 sequences, 49% seen once; the top ten hold roughly 30%. Sequences were obtained from blood. These receptors came from a woman aged 60-75 years in good health.

This clonotype has more than one count but fewer than ten. The rearrangement joins TRBV27 to TRBJ2-1; TRBD2 aligns across 11 bases. Germline trimming cut 5 bases from V and 5 bases from J; bases unmatched to any gene: 5. CDR1 and CDR2 (germline): MNHEY, SMNVEV (reference sequence). The CDR3 spans 15 residues. This chain's CDR3 is CASSIAGGPNNEQFF. In DNA form, the CDR3 reads TGTGCCAGCAGTATAGCGGGAGGGCCTAACAATGAGCAGTTCTTC.

This sequence joins TRBV18 and TRBJ2-7; TRBD1 aligns across 7 bases. After removal of 6 bases from V and 3 bases from J, the junction contained 5 bases not matched to a gene. The V gene's germline CDR1 is KGHSH and CDR2 LQKENI. There are 13 residues in the CDR3. CDR3 sequence: CASSTGEHYEQYF. As DNA, the CDR3 is TGTGCCAGCTCTACAGGGGAGCACTACGAGCAGTACTTC.

The chain couples TRBV7-2 to TRBJ1-2; perhaps TRBD1 as D (5 bases). The CDR3 contains 13 residues. The germline V and J ends were trimmed by 4 bases and 4 bases, with 10 bases remaining between them. Germline CDR1 and CDR2: SGHTA and FQGNSA. CDR3: CASSSTVPYGYTF. As DNA, the CDR3 is TGTGCCAGCAGCTCGACAGTACCCTATGGCTACACCTTC. Together with reference TRBV7-2 and TRBJ1-2, the CDR3 gives the full variable domain: GAGVSQSPSNKVTEKGKDVELRCDPISGHTALYWYRQSLGQGLEFLIYFQGNSAPDKSGLPSDRFSAERTGGSVSTLTIQRTQQEDSAVYLCASSSTVPYGYTFGSGTRLTVV.

The CDR3 region is CASSRGGGSEDYEQYF. DNA for the CDR3: TGTGCCAGCAGCCGGGGGGGAGGAAGTGAAGACTACGAGCAGTACTTC. The chain recombines TRBV4-2 with TRBJ2-7; 7 nucleotides agree with TRBD2. The V gene's germline CDR1 is LGHNA and CDR2 YNFKEQ. This CDR3 has 16 residues. V dropped 4 bases and J dropped 3; count of bases not matched to a gene: 12.

This clonotype was found a few times. The V and J genes are TRBV12-3 or TRBV12-4 and TRBJ2-1; D gene unclear. The CDR3 is 12 residues long. The V end lost 5 bases, the J end lost 9 bases, and 11 bases lay between the germline ends. CDR3 in amino acids: CASSDIGLEQFF. The DNA for the CDR3 is TGTGCCAGCAGTGACATAGGTCTTGAGCAGTTCTTC.

The rearrangement uses TRBV4-3 and TRBJ2-7; either TRBD1 or TRBD2 may fit D (5 bases each). Germline V lookup: CDR1 LGHNA, CDR2 YSLEER. Trimming removed 1 base from V and 3 bases from J, with 16 bases in between. This CDR3 is 16 amino acids long. The CDR3 loop reads CASSQGSLGVYYEQYF. The CDR3 DNA reads as TGCGCCAGCAGCCAAGGGTCACTAGGGGTCTACTACGAGCAGTACTTC.

The chain carries TRBV18 and TRBJ1-6, with unresolved D. V lost 1 base and J 8 bases, leaving 15 bases between the germline ends. Germline V CDR1 and CDR2: KGHSH, LQKENI. The CDR3 extends over 16 amino acids. The CDR3 loop is CASSPLGDVLDSPLHF. The CDR3 nucleotides read TGTGCCAGCTCACCACTTGGGGATGTTCTTGATTCACCCCTCCACTTT.

The chain is built from TRBV7-2 and TRBJ2-1; D ambiguous. There are 14 residues in the CDR3. Trimming removed 1 base from V and 6 bases from J, with 10 bases in between. CDR1 is SGHTA, CDR2 FQGNSA, per germline. CDR3 region: CASSLVRAGNEQFF. CDR3 sequence (DNA): TGTGCCAGCAGCTTAGTACGGGCCGGCAATGAGCAGTTCTTC.

This clonotype was counted between two and nine times. This chain connects TRBV20-1 to TRBJ1-2; the match to TRBD1 covers 9 bases. Germline V gene lookup returns CDR1 DFQATT and CDR2 SNEGSKA (reference sequence). The trim removed 0 bases at V and 6 bases at J, leaving 8 bases unmatched. The CDR3 totals 15 residues. CDR3 bases: TGCAGTGCTAGAGATTATACGCGGACAGGGGATGGCTACACCTTC. Amino acid sequence: CSARDYTRTGDGYTF.

The genes are TRBV6-2 or TRBV6-3 and TRBJ1-2, with D perhaps TRBD1 (5 bases). The CDR3 is 15 residues long. V dropped 5 bases and J dropped 0 bases, with 13 bases sitting between them. The germline V gene has CDR1 MNHEY and CDR2 SVGEGT. As DNA, the CDR3 is TGTGCCAGCAGTGGACCGTGGACACCTAACTATGGCTACACCTTC. This gives the protein CASSGPWTPNYGYTF.

The chain joins TRBV20-1 to TRBJ2-7; D remains unclear. The CDR3 spans 11 residues. Germline V CDR1 and CDR2: DFQATT, SNEGSKA (reference sequence). Trimming shortened V by 2 bases and J by 7 bases, and 9 bases separated the two germline ends. The CDR3 loop is CSARWLDEQYF. In nucleotides, the CDR3 is TGCAGTGCTAGATGGCTGGATGAGCAGTACTTC.

The V gene is TRBV9, the J gene TRBJ1-1; tentatively, D is TRBD1 (5 bases). CDR3 length: 16 residues. V was cut by 0 bases and J by 1 base, with 13 bases left in between. CDR1 and CDR2 from the germline V gene are SGDLS and YYNGEE. This chain's CDR3 is CASSVVMGVSNTEAFF. The CDR3 nucleotides read TGTGCCAGCAGCGTAGTGATGGGGGTCTCGAACACTGAAGCTTTCTTT.